This entry concerns a single T cell receptor beta chain. Its specificity is unknown. The data originate from a study of shared clonotypes between healthy human individuals. Looking at the study overall: Each donor had three CD4 naive, three CD4 memory, two CD8 naive and one CD8 memory plate. Study outcomes and limitations: With four donors compared, about 5.2% of naive CD4 clonotypes were shared.

This table comes from immunoSEQ multiplex PCR, and its TCRdb copy is limited to in-frame clones, with some not included. Of over 2,000,000 clones in the sample, 93% were seen once. The CDR3 has 14 amino acids. Germline trimming cut 10 bases from V and 7 bases from J; bases unmatched to any gene: 12. Germline values: CDR1 MNHEY, CDR2 SMNVEV (reference sequence). The naive CD8 fraction comprised CD45RO-negative cells positively selected for CCR7 and excluded terminally differentiated effector memory CD45RA+ cells. V and J are TRBV27 and TRBJ2-1; 8 positions match TRBD1. The specimen was naive CD8+ T cells from PBMCs. The receptor was derived from a man aged 18 to 35 in good health. Some clones in this sample may be carry-over from other donors' samples. CDR3 nucleotides: TGTGCCACCTCCCCAGGACAGGGATGGAATGAGCAGTTCTTC. Residues: CATSPGQGWNEQFF.